This T cell receptor (beta chain) was sequenced during a study of shared clonotypes between healthy human individuals. Only in-frame clones appear in the TCRdb table, and some are missing; sequencing was by immunoSEQ multiplex PCR. The sample holds 2 million to 2.5 million clones, roughly 93% seen once. This clone was recorded once. Trimming removed 4 bases from V and 9 bases from J; junction bases left unmatched: 6. CDR1 and CDR2 from the germline V gene are LNHDA and SQIVND (reference sequence). This CDR3 contains 13 residues. The source is a man between 18 and 35 years old in good health. Some clones in this sample may be carry-over from other donors' samples. What was sequenced was naive CD4+ T cells from PBMCs. Stated subset: CD45RA+ positively selected. This chain uses TRBV19 with TRBJ2-4; TRBD1 matches 7 bases. The CDR3 protein is CASSTGPGGIQYF. CDR3 nucleotide sequence: TGTGCCAGTAGTACGGGGCCAGGGGGCATTCAGTACTTC. Together with reference TRBV19 and TRBJ2-4, the CDR3 gives the full variable domain: DGGITQSPKYLFRKEGQNVTLSCEQNLNHDAMYWYRQDPGQGLRLIYYSQIVNDFQKGDIAEGYSVSREKKESFPLTVTSAQKNPTAFYLCASSTGPGGIQYFGAGTRLSVL.